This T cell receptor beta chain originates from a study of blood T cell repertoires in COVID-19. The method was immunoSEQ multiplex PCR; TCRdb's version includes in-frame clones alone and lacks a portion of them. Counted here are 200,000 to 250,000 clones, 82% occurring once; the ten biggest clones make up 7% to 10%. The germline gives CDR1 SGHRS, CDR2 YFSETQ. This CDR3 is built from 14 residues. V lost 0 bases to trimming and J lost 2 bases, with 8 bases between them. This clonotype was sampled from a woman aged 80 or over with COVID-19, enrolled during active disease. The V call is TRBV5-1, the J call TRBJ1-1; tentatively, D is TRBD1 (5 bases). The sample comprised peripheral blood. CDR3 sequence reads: CASSLADSNTEAFF. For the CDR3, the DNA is TGCGCCAGCAGCTTGGCCGACAGCAACACTGAAGCTTTCTTT.